Presented here are 3 T cell receptor beta chains from one specimen sequenced in a study of T cell responses to AZD1222 COVID-19 vaccine. Using immunoSEQ multiplex PCR, the repertoire was profiled, and TCRdb retains in-frame clones only, with some absent. The sample carries approximately 140,000 clones, approximately 90% recorded once. The material sequenced was peripheral blood, taken on day 0 of AZD1222 vaccination. Source of these receptors: an adult in good health.

V gene TRBV27 combines with J gene TRBJ1-1, with 7 bases identical to TRBD1. Germline loops: CDR1 MNHEY, CDR2 SMNVEV (reference sequence). CDR3 length: 13 residues. V was pared by 2 bases and J by 10 bases, with 7 bases of the junction left unmatched. CDR3 residues: CASSLVQGDGAFF. The CDR3 DNA reads TGTGCCAGCAGTTTAGTGCAGGGGGATGGAGCTTTCTTT.

The rearrangement uses TRBV7-9 and TRBJ1-4; the D gene is possibly TRBD1 (6 bases). The V end lost 3 bases, the J end lost 2 bases, and 10 bases lay between the germline ends. Germline assignment: CDR1 SEHNR and CDR2 FQNEAQ (reference sequence). This CDR3 is built from 15 residues. CDR3 in DNA: TGTGCCAGCAGCTTCCAGGGGACGACTAATGAAAAACTGTTTTTT. It encodes CASSFQGTTNEKLFF.

This rearrangement joins TRBV7-2 to TRBJ1-2; no reliable D call. Trimming removed 0 bases at V and 2 bases at J, with 7 bases between. Germline V gene sequence: CDR1 SGHTA, CDR2 FQGNSA. This CDR3 contains 14 residues. The CDR3 is CASSLAEQNYGYTF. CDR3 sequence (DNA): TGTGCCAGCAGCTTAGCCGAACAGAACTATGGCTACACCTTC.